A selection of T cell receptor beta chains follows, all from one sample in a study of prognosis after radiotherapy for stage I lung cancer. TCRdb reprocessed the multiplex PCR reads via MiXCR and lists one record per CDR3 protein. Of 30,000 to 40,000 distinct CDR3 sequences listed, 25% to 40% were seen once; the top ten hold 25% to 30%. This specimen was PBMCs, taken before or after stereotactic body radiation therapy (not recorded which). All receptors come from a donor at least 50 years old with non-small cell lung cancer. CDR3s include the opening cysteine and the closing phenylalanine or tryptophan. The D gene is left open where the match is weak. Clone size appears in some rows only: once, few, many, or a class for an expanded clone.

D	J	V	size	CDR3	DNA
-	TRBJ1-5	TRBV12-3/TRBV12-4	many	CASSLYGASNQPQHF	TGTGCCAGCAGTTTATACGGGGCGAGCAATCAGCCCCAGCATTTT
TRBD1	TRBJ2-3	TRBV7-2	-	CASSLIPDRAQDTQYF	TGTGCCAGCAGCTTAATTCCGGACAGGGCACAAGATACGCAGTATTTT
-	TRBJ2-5	TRBV5-5	many	CASSLGPGQQETQYF	TGTGCCAGCAGCTTGGGACCGGGCCAACAAGAGACCCAGTACTTC
-	TRBJ2-7	TRBV11-3	many	CASSLGVMAEQYF	TGTGCCAGCAGCCTAGGGGTAATGGCCGAGCAGTACTTC
-	TRBJ1-6	TRBV6-5	many	CASSYSLYQNSPLHF	TGTGCCAGCAGTTACAGCCTATACCAAAATTCACCCCTCCACTTT
-	TRBJ1-2	TRBV14	many	CASSQGLTYGYTF	TGTGCCAGCAGCCAAGGACTTACTTATGGCTACACCTTC
TRBD1	TRBJ1-1	TRBV20-1	many	CSAADPSGQGSFF	TGCAGTGCCGCGGACCCCTCGGGACAGGGGTCTTTCTTT
TRBD2	TRBJ2-2	TRBV28	-	CASSLPAGGNKGELFF	TGTGCCAGCAGTTTACCAGCGGGGGGTAATAAAGGGGAGCTGTTTTTT
-	TRBJ2-7	TRBV20-1	-	CSARYPLASYEQYF	TGCAGTGCTAGATACCCTCTAGCTTCCTACGAGCAGTACTTC
-	TRBJ1-2	TRBV6-2/TRBV6-3	many	CASSEGIGYTF	TGTGCCAGCAGTGAGGGTATCGGCTACACCTTC
-	TRBJ2-7	TRBV20-1	-	CSFLARYEQYF	TGCAGTTTTCTTGCTAGGTACGAGCAGTACTTC
TRBD1	TRBJ1-1	TRBV20-1	many	CSARAGQGRSEAFF	TGCAGTGCTAGGGCCGGACAGGGGAGATCTGAAGCTTTCTTT
-	TRBJ1-4	TRBV5-1	many	CASSLGGTSLEKLFF	TGCGCCAGCAGCTTGGGTGGGACTTCTCTTGAAAAACTGTTTTTT
-	TRBJ2-2	TRBV20-1	-	CSARAGGGLAANTGELFF	TGCAGTGCTAGAGCAGGGGGGGGGCTAGCGGCTAACACCGGGGAGCTGTTTTTT
-	TRBJ1-5	TRBV19	-	CANEDGEGAGHYQPQHF	TGTGCCAATGAAGATGGCGAAGGGGCGGGACATTATCAGCCCCAGCATTTT
TRBD1	TRBJ1-4	TRBV30	many	CASSGTGREKLFF	TGTGCCTCTTCCGGGACAGGGCGAGAAAAACTGTTTTTT
-	TRBJ1-2	TRBV3-1	many	CASSARELANGYTF	TGTGCCAGCAGCGCCCGGGAGTTGGCGAATGGCTACACCTTC
TRBD2	TRBJ2-2	TRBV30	many	CAWTSPGLAGGMAGELFF	TGTGCCTGGACCTCCCCCGGACTAGCGGGGGGGATGGCGGGGGAGCTGTTTTTT
TRBD2	TRBJ2-7	TRBV20-1	few	CSAWAGGHEQYF	TGCAGTGCGTGGGCGGGAGGTCACGAGCAGTACTTC
-	TRBJ2-3	TRBV20-1	many	CSRAQTRPGGTQYF	TGCAGCCGAGCTCAAACCCGGCCGGGTGGTACGCAGTATTTT
TRBD1	TRBJ2-1	TRBV6-1	once	CASSEFPPGQGKNEQFF	TGTGCCAGCAGTGAATTCCCTCCGGGACAGGGAAAGAATGAGCAGTTCTTC
-	TRBJ1-4	TRBV28	many	CASSLGRVGATNEKLFF	TGTGCCAGCAGTTTAGGCAGGGTCGGTGCAACTAATGAAAAACTGTTTTTT
-	TRBJ2-2	TRBV7-2	many	CASSWDKNTGELFF	TGTGCCAGCAGCTGGGACAAGAACACCGGGGAGCTGTTTTTT
-	TRBJ2-5	TRBV5-4	-	CASSLAGQGTETQYF	TGTGCCAGCAGCTTGGCCGGGCAGGGAACGGAGACCCAGTACTTC
TRBD2	TRBJ2-1	TRBV7-3	-	CASSLTPSAGGSSSYNEQFF	TGTGCCAGCAGCTTAACTCCCTCTGCGGGAGGGAGTAGCTCCTACAATGAGCAGTTCTTC
-	TRBJ2-2	TRBV30	many	CACSTVNTGELFF	TGTGCCTGTTCGACGGTAAACACCGGGGAGCTGTTTTTT
-	TRBJ1-1	TRBV4-1	few	CASSQDRGNTEAFF	TGCGCCAGCAGCCAAGACAGGGGAAACACTGAAGCTTTCTTT
TRBD1	TRBJ2-2	TRBV3-1	many	CASSQFQGAHTGELFF	TGTGCCAGCAGCCAGTTTCAGGGGGCCCACACCGGGGAGCTGTTTTTT
TRBD1	TRBJ2-1	TRBV28	-	CASSGGQGIILEQFF	TGTGCCAGCAGTGGTGGACAGGGAATCATCCTTGAGCAGTTCTTC
TRBD1	TRBJ1-1	TRBV4-2	many	CASSQVEWTGEFTEAFF	TGTGCCAGCAGCCAAGTAGAGTGGACAGGGGAATTCACTGAAGCTTTCTTT
-	TRBJ1-3	TRBV6-4	medium-sized	CASRGTVSGNTIYF	TGTGCCAGCAGGGGCACAGTCTCTGGAAACACCATATATTTT
TRBD2	TRBJ2-2	TRBV6-1	many	CASSSATSGGTGELFF	TGTGCCAGCAGCTCCGCGACTAGCGGGGGCACCGGGGAGCTGTTTTTT
-	TRBJ2-1	TRBV20-1	many	CSARAPPRSSYNEQFF	TGCAGTGCTAGAGCCCCACCCCGGAGCTCCTACAATGAGCAGTTCTTC
-	TRBJ2-3	TRBV20-1	many	CSARVLQGVHTQYF	TGCAGTGCTAGAGTCCTGCAGGGAGTTCATACGCAGTATTTT
TRBD2	TRBJ2-1	TRBV11-3	once	CASSPGLAEGDEQFF	TGTGCCAGCAGCCCAGGACTAGCGGAGGGAGATGAGCAGTTCTTC
-	TRBJ2-3	TRBV20-1	-	CSARASRRSLSTDTQYF	TGCAGTGCTAGAGCCTCCCGACGGAGCCTAAGCACAGATACGCAGTATTTT
TRBD1	TRBJ1-5	TRBV12-3/TRBV12-4	many	CASSPGQDQPQHF	TGTGCCAGCAGCCCTGGACAGGACCAGCCCCAGCATTTT
TRBD2	TRBJ2-1	TRBV5-1	many	CASSPKTSGGYNEQFF	TGCGCCAGCAGCCCTAAGACTAGCGGGGGCTACAATGAGCAGTTCTTC
-	TRBJ2-7	TRBV20-1	many	CSGAGVNEQYF	TGCAGTGGGGCAGGGGTTAACGAGCAGTACTTC
-	TRBJ2-7	TRBV12-3/TRBV12-4	many	CASSFGRTLYEQYF	TGTGCCAGCAGTTTCGGTAGAACTCTCTACGAGCAGTACTTC
-	TRBJ2-7	TRBV20-1	medium-sized	CSARDTGEQYF	TGCAGTGCTAGAGATACGGGGGAGCAGTACTTC
-	TRBJ1-1	TRBV5-8	many	CASSLRWAGEAFF	TGTGCCAGCAGCTTGAGGTGGGCGGGGGAAGCTTTCTTT
TRBD1	TRBJ2-3	TRBV2	many	CASSLDRVEQDTQYF	TGTGCCAGCAGCCTTGACAGGGTTGAACAAGATACGCAGTATTTT
TRBD1	TRBJ2-3	TRBV12-3/TRBV12-4	many	CASSRQGNTNTQYF	TGTGCCAGCAGTCGACAGGGGAATACAAATACGCAGTATTTT
-	TRBJ1-5	TRBV20-1	many	CSATGRNQPQHF	TGCAGTGCTACCGGTCGCAATCAGCCCCAGCATTTT